The rows below give T cell receptor beta chains drawn from one sample of a study of blood T cell repertoires in COVID-19. The data were produced by immunoSEQ multiplex PCR, yet TCRdb's version contains in-frame clones alone and is incomplete. The data contain about 250,000 clones, roughly four fifths of them singletons. Sequenced: peripheral blood. All receptors derive from a man aged 50-60 years with active or convalescent COVID-19. Each CDR3 is given with its conserved first and last residue. The D gene is left open where the match is weak. Rows may omit the clone size; those that give it use once, few, many or a size class.

v_call: TRBV6-5
clone_size: NA
j_call: TRBJ1-6
d_call: NA
cdr3_length: 15
cdr3_nt: TGTGCCAGCAGTTACGCGGACACTTATAATTCACCCCTCCACTTT
cdr3_aa: CASSYADTYNSPLHF

v_call: TRBV1
clone_size: NA
j_call: TRBJ2-7
d_call: NA
cdr3_length: 15
cdr3_nt: TGCACCAGCAGCCATGGACTAGCGGGGATCCACGAGCAGTACTTC
cdr3_aa: CTSSHGLAGIHEQYF

v_call: TRBV9
clone_size: NA
j_call: TRBJ2-1
d_call: TRBD2
cdr3_length: 12
cdr3_nt: TGTGCCAGCAGTGGTATAGCGGGGCTGCAGTTCTTC
cdr3_aa: CASSGIAGLQFF

v_call: TRBV29-1
clone_size: once
j_call: TRBJ2-7
d_call: TRBD1
cdr3_length: 13
cdr3_nt: TGCAGCGTGGAGGCCGGACAGGGGTACGAGCAGTACTTC
cdr3_aa: CSVEAGQGYEQYF

v_call: TRBV4-2
clone_size: NA
j_call: TRBJ2-2
d_call: TRBD1
cdr3_length: 15
cdr3_nt: TGTGCCAGCAGCCACTCGGACAGGGCGATCGGGGAGCTGTTTTTT
cdr3_aa: CASSHSDRAIGELFF

v_call: TRBV18
clone_size: once
j_call: TRBJ1-5
d_call: TRBD1
cdr3_length: 17
cdr3_nt: TGTGCCAGCTCACCAACTGCAGGGGGCGGAGGCAATCAGCCCCAGCATTTT
cdr3_aa: CASSPTAGGGGNQPQHF

v_call: TRBV4-1
clone_size: NA
j_call: TRBJ1-1
d_call: NA
cdr3_length: 15
cdr3_nt: TGCGCCAGCAGCCAAGTGGGGGGTCATGTCGGTGAAGCTTTCTTT
cdr3_aa: CASSQVGGHVGEAFF

v_call: TRBV19
clone_size: NA
j_call: TRBJ2-2
d_call: NA
cdr3_length: 13
cdr3_nt: TGTGCCAGTAGTACAGGGGTCGCCGGGGAGCTGTTTTTT
cdr3_aa: CASSTGVAGELFF

v_call: TRBV5-6
clone_size: NA
j_call: TRBJ1-6
d_call: TRBD1
cdr3_length: 16
cdr3_nt: TGTGCCAGCAGCTTGACAGGGGATCGGGGAAATTCACCCCTCCACTTT
cdr3_aa: CASSLTGDRGNSPLHF

v_call: TRBV13
clone_size: NA
j_call: TRBJ1-6
d_call: NA
cdr3_length: 17
cdr3_nt: TGTGCCAGCACTCGATTGGGAGCAGACTCCTATAATTCACCCCTCCACTTT
cdr3_aa: CASTRLGADSYNSPLHF

v_call: TRBV19
clone_size: NA
j_call: TRBJ2-3
d_call: TRBD2
cdr3_length: 16
cdr3_nt: TGTGCCAGTAGTCAACCCGGACTAGCGAACTCAGATACGCAGTATTTT
cdr3_aa: CASSQPGLANSDTQYF

v_call: TRBV6-2/TRBV6-3
clone_size: NA
j_call: TRBJ2-7
d_call: NA
cdr3_length: 11
cdr3_nt: TGTGCCAGCAGTTTGCGGGGCGCGGGACCGTTC
cdr3_aa: CASSLRGAGPF

v_call: TRBV2
clone_size: NA
j_call: TRBJ1-6
d_call: TRBD1
cdr3_length: 12
cdr3_nt: TGTGCCAGCAAGGCAGGGGGCTCACCCCTCCACTTT
cdr3_aa: CASKAGGSPLHF

v_call: TRBV3-1/TRBV3-2
clone_size: once
j_call: TRBJ1-1
d_call: NA
cdr3_length: 11
cdr3_nt: TGTGCCAGCAGCCAGGCAGCTGAAGCTTTCTTT
cdr3_aa: CASSQAAEAFF

v_call: TRBV27
clone_size: NA
j_call: TRBJ1-1
d_call: NA
cdr3_length: 15
cdr3_nt: TGTGCCAGCACTTCCCGGGGGGGAAGGGACACTGAAGCTTTCTTT
cdr3_aa: CASTSRGGRDTEAFF

v_call: TRBV7-8
clone_size: NA
j_call: TRBJ1-1
d_call: NA
cdr3_length: 15
cdr3_nt: TGTGCCAGCAGCTTCTCGGACAGCATGAACACTGAAGCTTTCTTT
cdr3_aa: CASSFSDSMNTEAFF

v_call: TRBV15
clone_size: NA
j_call: TRBJ2-2
d_call: TRBD2
cdr3_length: 15
cdr3_nt: TGTGCCACCAGCCGCCGGACTAGAGGCGCCGGGGAGCTGTTTTTT
cdr3_aa: CATSRRTRGAGELFF

v_call: TRBV6-5
clone_size: NA
j_call: TRBJ1-6
d_call: TRBD1
cdr3_length: 14
cdr3_nt: TGTGCCAGCAGATTGGACAGGGCCAATTCACCCCTCCACTTT
cdr3_aa: CASRLDRANSPLHF

v_call: TRBV19
clone_size: NA
j_call: TRBJ2-2
d_call: TRBD1
cdr3_length: 17
cdr3_nt: TGTGCCAGTAGTCCCGCGTTCGGGACAGCACGAACCGGGGAGCTGTTTTTT
cdr3_aa: CASSPAFGTARTGELFF

v_call: TRBV4-2
clone_size: NA
j_call: TRBJ1-4
d_call: TRBD1
cdr3_length: 16
cdr3_nt: TGTGCCAGCAGCTCCCACCTCGACAGGGAAGTGCGAAAACTGTTTTTT
cdr3_aa: CASSSHLDREVRKLFF

v_call: TRBV30
clone_size: NA
j_call: TRBJ1-2
d_call: NA
cdr3_length: 14
cdr3_nt: TGTGCCGAAGATTCCAGTAATGGCGGCTATGGCTACACCTTC
cdr3_aa: CAEDSSNGGYGYTF

v_call: TRBV13
clone_size: NA
j_call: TRBJ1-3
d_call: NA
cdr3_length: 13
cdr3_nt: TGTGCCAGCAGCTTTACAGGGGGAAACACCATATATTTT
cdr3_aa: CASSFTGGNTIYF

v_call: TRBV3-1/TRBV3-2
clone_size: NA
j_call: TRBJ1-3
d_call: NA
cdr3_length: 15
cdr3_nt: TGTGCCAGCAGCCAAAGAGTTCCCGATGGAAACACCATATATTTT
cdr3_aa: CASSQRVPDGNTIYF

v_call: TRBV19
clone_size: once
j_call: TRBJ2-2
d_call: TRBD1
cdr3_length: 14
cdr3_nt: TGTGCCAGTTGGGACAGGGCAAGAACCGGGGAGCTGTTTTTT
cdr3_aa: CASWDRARTGELFF

v_call: TRBV6-5
clone_size: once
j_call: TRBJ1-2
d_call: NA
cdr3_length: 15
cdr3_nt: TGTGCCAGCAGTCCACGAGGACATAATAACTATGGCTACACCTTC
cdr3_aa: CASSPRGHNNYGYTF

v_call: TRBV2
clone_size: NA
j_call: TRBJ1-5
d_call: TRBD1
cdr3_length: 13
cdr3_nt: TGTGCCAGCAGCCGAAGACAGGGTCAGCCCCAGCATTTT
cdr3_aa: CASSRRQGQPQHF